The entry that follows covers one TCR beta chain sequence. This entry comes from a study of shared clonotypes between healthy human individuals. The germline gives CDR1 SNHLY, CDR2 FYNNEI. Trimming pared 2 bases from V and 0 bases from J, leaving 7 bases between. The CDR3 sequence is 14 residues long. Naive CD8 populations comprised CD45RO-negative cells positively selected for CCR7, excluding terminally differentiated effector memory CD45RA+ cells. For each subset, genomic DNA was distributed in equal portions over several immunoSEQ plates. As processed by the authors: Without quality scores, immunoSEQ junctional reads could not be filtered like full-length reads. TCRdb keeps only in-frame clones here, not all; method: immunoSEQ multiplex PCR. V and J calls and clone size follow that table, whereas D and trimming were derived from the DNA. Of approximately 2,200,000 clones detected, 93% appear once; the ten largest clones hold about 1.5%.

Sample: naive CD8+ T cells from PBMCs. This receptor was taken from a man aged 18 to 35 in good health. Some clones in this sample may be carry-over from other donors' samples. This sequence joins TRBV2 and TRBJ2-5; no clear D. The CDR3 DNA is TGTGCCAGCAGTGAACAGCCTAACCAAGAGACCCAGTACTTC. Encoded protein: CASSEQPNQETQYF.